These 9 T cell receptor beta chains were all obtained from the same sample, sequenced in a study of a mutant IDH1 vaccine in newly diagnosed glioma. These receptors have no identified antigens. Time point in this sample: week 23, last vaccination. One vaccine dose held 300 ug of mutant IDH1 20-mer peptide and came with topical imiquimod. The table came from immunoSEQ multiplex PCR; TCRdb's copy has only in-frame clones and leaves some out. The data contain 35,000 to 45,000 clones, roughly 79% of them singletons. Material: PBMCs, obtained from a glioma patient whose treatment included an IDH1 peptide vaccine. The source of these receptors is a woman in her thirties or forties with glioma. Some clones in this sample may be carry-over from other donors' samples.

The gene calls are TRBV9 and TRBJ2-5, with D unclear. The V gene's germline CDR1 is SGDLS and CDR2 YYNGEE. The CDR3 spans 14 residues. Trimming stripped 4 bases from V and 0 bases from J, with 10 bases between. CDR3 protein: CASSSRLHQETQYF. For the CDR3, the DNA is TGTGCCAGCAGCTCCAGACTCCACCAAGAGACCCAGTACTTC.

This sequence joins TRBV19 and TRBJ2-5; perhaps TRBD2 as D (6 bases). The germline CDR1 and CDR2 sequences are LNHDA and SQIVND (reference sequence). There are 14 residues in the CDR3. V was shortened by 7 bases and J by 5 bases, with 17 bases between the two germline ends. The CDR3 here is CASTPAAGGETQYF. The CDR3 region has the DNA TGTGCCAGTACCCCCGCGGCCGGAGGGGAGACCCAGTACTTC.

This clone was seen more than once but under ten times. The chain combines TRBV10-3 with TRBJ2-3; no definite D call. CDR1 ENHRY and CDR2 SYGVKD come from the germline V gene. CDR3 size: 12 residues. The ends were cut back, 7 bases at V and 0 bases at J, with 5 bases in the middle. CDR3 residues: CAITGSTDTQYF. CDR3 nucleotide sequence: TGTGCCATCACGGGTAGCACAGATACGCAGTATTTT.

The chain couples TRBV14 to TRBJ2-3; 12 nucleotides agree with TRBD2. Germline trimming cut 3 bases from V and 2 bases from J; bases unmatched to any gene: 9. Germline CDR1 reads SGHDN; CDR2 reads FVKESK. This CDR3 spans 18 amino acids. Here the CDR3 reads CASSHFRTSGEFTDTQYF. The CDR3, as DNA: TGTGCCAGCAGCCATTTCCGGACTAGCGGGGAATTCACAGATACGCAGTATTTT.

This chain joins TRBV7-8 and TRBJ2-7; 12 bases align to TRBD2. Trimming at V came to 1 base and at J to 3 bases, leaving 1 base not matched to a gene. This CDR3 comprises 15 residues. The germline CDR1 and CDR2 sequences are SGHVS and FQNEAQ. The chain's CDR3 is CASSLVLAGGYEQYF. CDR3 nucleotides: TGTGCCAGCAGCTTAGTACTAGCGGGAGGCTACGAGCAGTACTTC.

The CDR3 loop is CASREAGEAEAFF. DNA for the CDR3: TGTGCCAGCAGGGAGGCCGGGGAGGCTGAAGCTTTCTTT. V usage is TRBV2 and J usage is TRBJ1-1, with D uncertain. The germline V and J ends were trimmed by 6 bases and 6 bases, with 14 bases remaining between them. This CDR3 comprises 13 residues. Germline V CDR1 and CDR2: SNHLY, FYNNEI. Filled out from reference TRBV2 and TRBJ1-1, the complete variable domain reads EPEVTQTPSHQVTQMGQEVILRCVPISNHLYFYWYRQILGQKVEFLVSFYNNEISEKSEIFDDQFSVERPDGSNFTLKIRSTKLEDSAMYFCASREAGEAEAFFGQGTRLTVV.

This clone was seen only once. The CDR3 region is CASSQGPRTSGPREQYF. CDR3 DNA sequence: TGCGCCAGCAGCCAAGGCCCCAGGACTAGCGGTCCTAGGGAGCAGTACTTC. The chain couples TRBV4-1 to TRBJ2-7, with 10 bases aligning to TRBD2. V shed 1 base and J 7 bases; nucleotides not matched to a gene: 13. The CDR3 has 17 amino acids. Looked up from germline, CDR1 is MGHRA and CDR2 is YSYEKL.

V usage is TRBV5-8 and J usage is TRBJ2-7, with TRBD2 as a possible D gene (6 bases). The germline gives CDR1 SGHTS, CDR2 YDEGEE. Between the trimmed V and J ends, which lost 1 base and 3 bases, there was a span of 14 bases. The CDR3 runs to 15 residues. The CDR3 loop reads CASSLLGGILYEQYF. The CDR3 nucleotides are TGTGCCAGCAGCTTGTTAGGAGGGATCCTCTACGAGCAGTACTTC.

The chain couples TRBV19 to TRBJ2-1, with 11 nucleotides matching TRBD2. Germline CDR1 and CDR2: LNHDA and SQIVND (reference sequence). Unmatched junction bases numbered 2, after V lost 7 bases and J lost 9 bases. This CDR3 contains 12 residues. The CDR3 loop reads CASKLAGGEQFF. CDR3 bases: TGTGCCAGTAAGCTAGCGGGAGGTGAGCAGTTCTTC. The full variable domain, its missing parts supplied by reference TRBV19 and TRBJ2-1, is DGGITQSPKYLFRKEGQNVTLSCEQNLNHDAMYWYRQDPGQGLRLIYYSQIVNDFQKGDIAEGYSVSREKKESFPLTVTSAQKNPTAFYLCASKLAGGEQFFGPGTRLTVL.